This TCR beta chain was captured by sequencing in a study of T cells in Graves' hyperthyroidism and ophthalmopathy. The germline V and J ends were trimmed by 6 bases and 1 base, with 12 bases remaining between them. The CDR3 has 15 residues. Stable hyperthyroidism: no ophthalmopathy progression over 18 months of follow-up. General study findings and limits: Most clonotypes that expanded in the thyroid above 0.001 also showed up in blood.

RNA transcripts were the template for amplifying TCR beta CDR3 regions. TCR CDR3 underwent first-round RT-PCR with the HTBI primer set. One entry per CDR3 protein, called by TCRdb with MiXCR from the multiplex PCR reads. The data show 380,000 or so distinct CDR3 sequences, with 14% seen just once and approximately 25% held by the top ten. In its sample, this clonotype was seen many times. Its antigen is still unknown. The J gene is TRBJ2-2, the V gene TRBV12-3 or TRBV12-4, with D possibly being TRBD2 (6 bases). This receptor was obtained from a woman in her twenties or thirties with Graves' hyperthyroidism. What was sequenced was blood. In DNA form, the CDR3 reads TGTGCCAGCAGCCGTAGCGGTCTGAACACCGGGGAGCTGTTTTTT. This codes for CASSRSGLNTGELFF.